The following is a TCR beta chain sequence with its context. Its antigen is undetermined. The record originates from a study of Ad26.COV2.S vaccination and SARS-CoV-2 variants. The CDR3 covers 12 residues. The germline CDR1 and CDR2 sequences are SGHNT and YENEEA. V lost 6 bases and J lost 6, with 10 bases in between. The data were produced by immunoSEQ multiplex PCR, yet TCRdb's version contains in-frame clones alone and is incomplete. The profile shows roughly 380,000 clones, approximately 90% of them singletons. Whole-study findings and limits: Placebo recipients and vaccine recipients were similar in non-spike TCR breadth. Spike-specific TCR breadth in vaccine recipients exceeded that seen in placebo recipients.

This chain joins TRBV11-3 and TRBJ2-3; D is possibly TRBD1 (5 bases). The clonotype originates from a human donor who had recovered from COVID-19. The sample consisted of peripheral blood, taken after recovery from COVID-19. The CDR3 DNA follows: TGTGCCAGCAGTTTCAACAGGGATACGCAGTATTTT. Its translation: CASSFNRDTQYF.